One and the same sample provided the 8 T cell receptor beta chains below, sequenced in a study of T cells in localized non-small cell lung cancer. Clones were sequenced by immunoSEQ multiplex PCR, and TCRdb holds only the in-frame ones, with some missing. The data contain around 50,000 clones, more than 80% of them singletons. The material was peripheral blood, obtained before any cancer treatment. The receptors derive from a male donor older than 55 with stage III squamous cell lung carcinoma.

The rearrangement uses TRBV6-5 and TRBJ2-7; D is possibly TRBD1 (6 bases). Trimming took off 6 bases at V and 3 bases at J, with 12 bases between the two ends. The CDR3 has 13 residues. The germline CDR1 and CDR2 sequences are MNHEY and SVGAGI. The CDR3, as DNA: TGTGCCAGCAGACAGGGCCAAGTCTACGAGCAGTACTTC. Translated, it gives CASRQGQVYEQYF.

Remarks on this clone: One junction end does not reproduce the germline sequence, and a read error may be involved. This chain links TRBV6-5 with TRBJ1-1, with D unclear. Germline CDR1 is MNHEY and CDR2 is SVGAGI. The CDR3 covers 12 residues. Here the CDR3 reads CASRSSGRPPYF. The CDR3 DNA is TGTGCCAGCAGGTCCAGCGGACGGCCTCCTTACTTT.

The chain links TRBV27 to TRBJ1-3; D call uncertain. Trimming took 2 bases from V and 3 from J, leaving 14 bases between them. Germline values: CDR1 MNHEY, CDR2 SMNVEV (reference sequence). The CDR3 is 16 amino acids. Written as DNA, the CDR3 is TGTGCCAGCAGTTTAAAGGCAGCGCCCTTTGGAAACACCATATATTTT. Protein: CASSLKAAPFGNTIYF.

V is TRBV5-5 and J is TRBJ1-4, with D uncertain. This CDR3 is built from 15 residues. V dropped 4 bases and J dropped 8 bases, with 18 bases sitting between them. The V gene's germline CDR1 is SGHKS and CDR2 YYEKEE (reference sequence). The CDR3 loop reads CASSQPRLGGEKLFF. CDR3 bases: TGTGCCAGCAGCCAACCACGGCTAGGAGGGGAAAAACTGTTTTTT. Together with reference TRBV5-5 and TRBJ1-4, the CDR3 gives the full variable domain: DAGVTQSPTHLIKTRGQQVTLRCSPISGHKSVSWYQQVLGQGPQFIFQYYEKEERGRGNFPDRFSARQFPNYSSELNVNALLLGDSALYLCASSQPRLGGEKLFFGSGTQLSVL.

This clone was found once. The rearrangement links TRBV4-3 to TRBJ2-7; D unresolved. Trimming took 0 bases from V and 6 from J, leaving 15 bases between them. The CDR3 length is 15 residues. Per the germline V gene, CDR1 is LGHNA and CDR2 is YSLEER. In DNA, the CDR3 is TGCGCCAGCAGCCAAGACTCTGGGGTGGTCATCGAGCAGTACTTC. Its protein is CASSQDSGVVIEQYF.

V and J are TRBV18 and TRBJ1-4; unclear D gene. This CDR3 is built from 16 residues. The germline CDR1 and CDR2 sequences are KGHSH and LQKENI. V dropped 2 bases and J dropped 6 bases, with 16 bases sitting between them. In DNA, the CDR3 is TGTGCCAGCTCACCAAGTATCCGGGGTACGGATGAAAAACTGTTTTTT. This translates into CASSPSIRGTDEKLFF.

V gene TRBV5-1 combines with J gene TRBJ2-5, with 11 bases fitting TRBD1. CDR1 is SGHRS and CDR2 is YFSETQ in the germline V gene. After removal of 0 bases from V and 1 base from J, the junction contained 5 bases not matched to a gene. The CDR3 runs to 17 residues. The chain's CDR3 is CASSLGGTGGLQETQYF. The CDR3 DNA sequence: TGCGCCAGCAGCTTGGGTGGGACAGGGGGACTCCAAGAGACCCAGTACTTC. Supplemented by reference TRBV5-1 and TRBJ2-5, the full variable domain reads KAGVTQTPRYLIKTRGQQVTLSCSPISGHRSVSWYQQTPGQGLQFLFEYFSETQRNKGNFPGRFSGRQFSNSRSEMNVSTLELGDSALYLCASSLGGTGGLQETQYFGPGTRLLVL.

J is TRBJ1-2 and V is TRBV4-2; perhaps TRBD1 as D (6 bases). V shed 0 bases and J shed 4 bases, with 9 bases lying between them. The CDR3 covers 14 residues. The germline V gene has CDR1 LGHNA and CDR2 YNFKEQ. CDR3 sequence: CASSQDGGPYGYTF. Here the CDR3 DNA reads TGTGCCAGCAGCCAAGACGGGGGGCCCTATGGCTACACCTTC.